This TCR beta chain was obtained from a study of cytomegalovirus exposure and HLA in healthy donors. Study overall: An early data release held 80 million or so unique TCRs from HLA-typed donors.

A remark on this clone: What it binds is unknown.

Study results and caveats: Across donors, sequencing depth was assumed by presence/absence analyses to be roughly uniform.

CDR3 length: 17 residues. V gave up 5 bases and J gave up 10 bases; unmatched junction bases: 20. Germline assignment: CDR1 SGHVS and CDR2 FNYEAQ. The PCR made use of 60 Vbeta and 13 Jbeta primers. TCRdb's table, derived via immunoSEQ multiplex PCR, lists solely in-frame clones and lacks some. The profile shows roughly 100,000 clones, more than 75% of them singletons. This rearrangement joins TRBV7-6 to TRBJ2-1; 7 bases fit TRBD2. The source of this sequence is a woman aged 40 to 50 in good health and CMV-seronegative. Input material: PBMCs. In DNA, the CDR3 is TGTGCCAGCAGCCGCTCTCTTACGAGGGAGGGCCTAGCCGAGCAGTTCTTC. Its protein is CASSRSLTREGLAEQFF.